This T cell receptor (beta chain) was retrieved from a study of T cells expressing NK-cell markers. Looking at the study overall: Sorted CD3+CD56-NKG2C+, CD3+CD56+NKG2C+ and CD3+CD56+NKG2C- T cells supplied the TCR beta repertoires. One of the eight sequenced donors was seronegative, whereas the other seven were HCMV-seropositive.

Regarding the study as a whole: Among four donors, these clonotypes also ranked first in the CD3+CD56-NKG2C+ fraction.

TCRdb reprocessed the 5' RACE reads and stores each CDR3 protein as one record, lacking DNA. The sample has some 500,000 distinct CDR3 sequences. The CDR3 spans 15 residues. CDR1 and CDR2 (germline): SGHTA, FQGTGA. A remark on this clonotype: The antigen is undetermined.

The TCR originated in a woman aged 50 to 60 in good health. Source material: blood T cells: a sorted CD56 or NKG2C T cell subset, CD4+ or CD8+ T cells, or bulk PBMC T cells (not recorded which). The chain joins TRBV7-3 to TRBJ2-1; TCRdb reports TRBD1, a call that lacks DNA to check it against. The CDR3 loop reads CASSLIPGNYNEQFF.